Listed below are T cell receptor beta chains from one sample, sequenced in a study of OX40 agonist ivuxolimab in advanced cancers. Clones were sequenced by immunoSEQ multiplex PCR, and TCRdb holds only the in-frame ones, with some missing. The sample shows about 90,000 clones, just under 90% of them seen only once. This specimen consisted of CD4+ or CD8+ T cells sorted from blood, obtained in a trial of the OX40 agonist ivuxolimab. These receptors were collected from an adult with an advanced solid tumor such as melanoma, head and neck, liver or kidney cancer. The CDR3 runs from the conserved cysteine through the conserved F or W. The order of the fields is J gene, V gene, D gene, clone size, CDR3 DNA, CDR3 protein. D genes are given only for firm matches. Some rows have no size entry. The others give once, few or many, or a class for an expanded clone.

TRBJ2-1 | TRBV4-1 | - | - | TGCGCCAGCAGCCAAGATGCGGACTATAATGAGCAGTTCTTC | CASSQDADYNEQFF
TRBJ2-7 | TRBV25-1 | - | - | TGTGCCAGCAGTGGATGGGACCGGGACTACGAGCAGTACTTC | CASSGWDRDYEQYF
TRBJ1-2 | TRBV27 | - | - | TGTGCCAGCAGAGCCGGGGGTTTTTCTGGCTACACCTTC | CASRAGGFSGYTF
TRBJ2-5 | TRBV9 | TRBD1 | - | TGTGCCAGCAGCGCGGGACAGGGGCGGGAGACCCAGTACTTC | CASSAGQGRETQYF
TRBJ2-7 | TRBV30 | - | - | TGTGCCTGGTCCCCGGGGGCGGGAAAGGAGCAGTACTTC | CAWSPGAGKEQYF
TRBJ2-5 | TRBV7-9 | TRBD2 | - | TGTGCCAGCAGCTCGAGACTAGCGGGATTTCAAGAGACCCAGTACTTC | CASSSRLAGFQETQYF
TRBJ1-1 | TRBV7-8 | TRBD1 | - | TGTGCCAGCAGCTTTAGGGACAGTTCGAACACTGAAGCTTTCTTT | CASSFRDSSNTEAFF
TRBJ2-1 | TRBV5-4 | - | - | TGTGCCAGCAGCTCCCGAAGCTCCTACAATGAGCAGTTCTTC | CASSSRSSYNEQFF
TRBJ1-5 | TRBV7-8 | - | - | TGTGCCAGCAGCTTAAAATATCAGCCCCAGCATTTT | CASSLKYQPQHF
TRBJ2-1 | TRBV9 | TRBD2 | medium-sized | TGTGCCAGCAGCGTAGGGTGGACTAGCGATGAGCAGTTCTTC | CASSVGWTSDEQFF
TRBJ2-5 | TRBV5-1 | - | - | TGCGCCAGCAGCTTGGACATCGGACAGGAGACCCAGTACTTC | CASSLDIGQETQYF
TRBJ1-5 | TRBV27 | - | - | TGTGCCAGCAGTTCGGTGGGTCAGCCCCAGCATTTT | CASSSVGQPQHF
TRBJ2-5 | TRBV6-5 | - | - | TGTGCCAGCAGTTACAGGCGAGAGACCCAGTACTTC | CASSYRRETQYF
TRBJ2-1 | TRBV30 | - | medium-sized | TGTGCCTGGAGTGTTCGGGCGGATGAGCAGTTCTTC | CAWSVRADEQFF
TRBJ2-7 | TRBV5-1 | - | once | TGCGCCAGCAGCGTCCGTCCGAACTACGAGCAGTACTTC | CASSVRPNYEQYF
TRBJ1-4 | TRBV6-6 | - | - | TGTGCCACCGAGGCCTCAGAAAATGAAAAACTGTTTTTT | CATEASENEKLFF
TRBJ2-3 | TRBV7-3 | - | - | TGTGCCAGCAGCTTAGGAGGGAGTGCCGGAGATACGCAGTATTTT | CASSLGGSAGDTQYF
TRBJ1-3 | TRBV19 | TRBD1 | - | TGTGCCAGTAGTCCAACCGACAGGGGAAGAAGAAACACCATATATTTT | CASSPTDRGRRNTIYF
TRBJ2-3 | TRBV19 | TRBD2 | - | TGTGCCAGTAGCCCCCGGGGCGGGAGCAGCCCAGATACGCAGTATTTT | CASSPRGGSSPDTQYF
TRBJ2-7 | TRBV11-2 | - | - | TGTGCCAGCAGCTTAGATCCCAGCTACGAGCAGTACTTC | CASSLDPSYEQYF
TRBJ2-1 | TRBV6-4 | TRBD2 | few | TGTGCCAGCAGTGACAAGCGGGAGACAAGTGAGCAGTTCTTC | CASSDKRETSEQFF
TRBJ2-6 | TRBV12-5 | - | - | TGTGCTAGTGGTTTTGGGGTCTCTGGGGCCAACGTCCTGACTTTC | CASGFGVSGANVLTF
TRBJ1-5 | TRBV6-5 | TRBD1 | - | TGTGCCAGCAGTTACTCGCAGGGGGGAAGGCCCCAGCATTTT | CASSYSQGGRPQHF
TRBJ1-1 | TRBV5-1 | - | - | TGCGCCAGCAGCTTGCGTGGTGGTGGCACTGAAGCTTTCTTT | CASSLRGGGTEAFF
TRBJ2-5 | TRBV5-5 | TRBD1 | - | TGTGCCAGCAGCGCGGTAGGGGGCGGTGAGACCCAGTACTTC | CASSAVGGGETQYF
TRBJ2-3 | TRBV28 | TRBD1 | - | TGTGCCAGCAGTTTTCAGGGGGCGGGCACAGATACGCAGTATTTT | CASSFQGAGTDTQYF
TRBJ1-5 | TRBV6-6 | TRBD1 | - | TGTGCCAGCAGTTCTCCAGGGGGCGGCCAGCCCCAGCATTTT | CASSSPGGGQPQHF
TRBJ1-4 | TRBV6-5 | - | - | TGTGCCAGCAGCAGGGGACGAGGGGAAAAACTGTTTTTT | CASSRGRGEKLFF
TRBJ2-7 | TRBV27 | TRBD1 | - | TGTGCCAGCAGTTTCACAGACAGGGTTCTCTCCTACGAGCAGTACTTC | CASSFTDRVLSYEQYF
TRBJ2-7 | TRBV27 | TRBD1 | - | TGTGCCAGCAGACGGGACAGGATCGCCTACGAGCAGTACTTC | CASRRDRIAYEQYF
TRBJ2-1 | TRBV30 | - | - | TGTGCCTGGAGTGTGGGAGACCTCTCCTACAATGAGCAGTTCTTC | CAWSVGDLSYNEQFF
TRBJ2-7 | TRBV30 | TRBD1 | once | TGTGCCTGGAGTGCAGGGGGTTACGAGCAGTACTTC | CAWSAGGYEQYF
TRBJ1-6 | TRBV2 | TRBD1 | few | TGTGCCAGCAGTGGGAGGACAGGAGATATTAATTCACCCCTCCACTTT | CASSGRTGDINSPLHF
TRBJ2-3 | TRBV28 | - | - | TGTGCCAGCTCCCTAGCAACTTGGAACGGGCAGTATTTT | CASSLATWNGQYF
TRBJ2-2 | TRBV7-8 | - | - | TGTGCCAGCAGCTTAGAAGTAGGGGGCACCGGGGAGCTGTTTTTT | CASSLEVGGTGELFF
TRBJ2-3 | TRBV4-1 | - | - | TGCGCCAGCAGCCAAGATCGGGGAGGACCCTCTAGCACAGATACGCAGTATTTT | CASSQDRGGPSSTDTQYF
TRBJ2-1 | TRBV27 | - | - | TGTGCCAGCAGGACAACCTCCGGGAGCTCCTACAATGAGCAGTTCTTC | CASRTTSGSSYNEQFF
TRBJ2-7 | TRBV7-9 | - | - | TGTGCCAGCAGCTTAGGCGGGACGGAGTACTACGAGCAGTACTTC | CASSLGGTEYYEQYF
TRBJ1-3 | TRBV29-1 | - | - | TGCAGCGTACCAGGGGAAGTAGGTGGAAACACCATATATTTT | CSVPGEVGGNTIYF
TRBJ2-5 | TRBV7-9 | - | - | TGTGCCAGCAGCTTAGCGGGCCCGTGGGAAGAGACCCAGTACTTC | CASSLAGPWEETQYF
TRBJ2-3 | TRBV27 | TRBD2 | once | TGTGCCAGCAGCCAAGGACTAGCGGGAGCTACGCAGTATTTT | CASSQGLAGATQYF
TRBJ2-7 | TRBV5-4 | TRBD2 | - | TGTGCCAGCAGCTTGGAGCGGGAGGGATCCTACGAGCAGTACTTC | CASSLEREGSYEQYF
TRBJ2-3 | TRBV5-1 | TRBD2 | - | TGCGCCAGCAGCCAAGGACTAGCGGGAGCGGCAGATACGCAGTATTTT | CASSQGLAGAADTQYF
TRBJ2-7 | TRBV9 | TRBD1 | - | TGTGCCAGCAGCCCTCAGCCGGGACAGGCCTACGAGCAGTACTTC | CASSPQPGQAYEQYF